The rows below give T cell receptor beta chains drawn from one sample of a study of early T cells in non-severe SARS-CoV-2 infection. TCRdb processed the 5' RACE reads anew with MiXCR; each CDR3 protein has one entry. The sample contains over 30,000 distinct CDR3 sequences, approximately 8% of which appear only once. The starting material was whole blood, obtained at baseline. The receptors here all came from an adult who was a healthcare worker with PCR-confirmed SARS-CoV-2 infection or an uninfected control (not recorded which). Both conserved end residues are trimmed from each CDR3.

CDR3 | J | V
ASSGTGANTEAF | TRBJ1-1 | TRBV7-9
ASSLGVLANTGELF | TRBJ2-2 | TRBV11-2
ASSSDRRTYEQY | TRBJ2-7 | TRBV12-3/TRBV12-4
ASSQAGTGPYEQY | TRBJ2-7 | TRBV2
ASRQGQEQY | TRBJ2-7 | TRBV2
SGKGNSWAETQY | TRBJ2-5 | TRBV29-1
ASSLGLDREFQETQY | TRBJ2-5 | TRBV28
ASSLLQGATTEAF | TRBJ1-1 | TRBV5-1
ASKTTDTQY | TRBJ2-3 | TRBV2
ASSSYATSAKNIQY | TRBJ2-4 | TRBV7-8
ASSPSSGGRYEQY | TRBJ2-7 | TRBV28
ATSDGTGLPDTQY | TRBJ2-3 | TRBV24-1
ASRYGTDTQY | TRBJ2-3 | TRBV5-1
ASSLGPGTVYEQY | TRBJ2-7 | TRBV12-3/TRBV12-4
ASSSGGPGTDTQY | TRBJ2-3 | TRBV11-1
ASSQARLQGNSNQPQH | TRBJ1-5 | TRBV4-3
ASSSGGQETQY | TRBJ2-5 | TRBV5-1
ASTPGGRTDTQY | TRBJ2-3 | TRBV12-3/TRBV12-4
ASSVKAGIVDEQF | TRBJ2-1 | TRBV9
ASTLPGTDIYGYT | TRBJ1-2 | TRBV6-4
ASSPGGSSEKLF | TRBJ1-4 | TRBV5-4
ASSFPGIENTIY | TRBJ1-3 | TRBV12-3/TRBV12-4
ASSLGGGKPQH | TRBJ1-5 | TRBV12-3/TRBV12-4
ASSPGQGPAEAF | TRBJ1-1 | TRBV5-5
ASSQDLLAGPGREQF | TRBJ2-1 | TRBV3-1
ASSLTYGYT | TRBJ1-2 | TRBV28
ASRNRDRGYSPLH | TRBJ1-6 | TRBV21-1
SASRDTSYEQY | TRBJ2-7 | TRBV20-1
ASSQALENYGYT | TRBJ1-2 | TRBV4-2
SASKGRGNEQY | TRBJ2-7 | TRBV20-1
ASRTDISRDNYGYT | TRBJ1-2 | TRBV28
ASSSGTENTIY | TRBJ1-3 | TRBV27